This T cell receptor (beta chain) was recorded in a study of regulatory T cells in long-lasting Graves disease. Findings and limits, study-wide: Fewer public clonotypes were shared by new patients (over 950) than by persistent patients (2,741).

Building the TCR beta libraries relied on iRepertoire HTBI primers, and CDR3 regions underwent Arm-PCR. TCRdb used MiXCR to reprocess the multiplex PCR reads, holding one entry per CDR3 protein. The sample consists of more than 400,000 distinct CDR3 sequences, around 16% of them appearing once. Germline CDR1 is SGDLS and CDR2 is YYNGEE. The CDR3 is made up of 13 amino acids. As for time point: newly diagnosed GD, antithyroid drugs for less than 3 months. Extracted RNA from PBMCs served as the source of the TCR library. This clonotype occurred a few times. Its antigen is undetermined. The data were also submitted as part of a second study, on T cells in Graves' hyperthyroidism and ophthalmopathy. That study adds: Patients aged 18 to 65 had newly diagnosed hyperthyroidism lasting under 2 months. When the TCR CDR3 underwent first-round RT-PCR, the HTBI primer set was used.

This clonotype was obtained from a middle-aged man with Graves disease. The sample was peripheral blood mononuclear cells (PBMCs), taken at new diagnosis, from a patient treated with antithyroid drugs. This chain uses TRBV9 with TRBJ2-4; unclear D gene. The DNA end lines up better with TRBJ2-7; the J call may be wrong. The CDR3 DNA is TGTGCCAGCAGCGGAGAGTCTTACTACGAGCAGTACTTC. This sequence encodes CASSGESYYEQYF.